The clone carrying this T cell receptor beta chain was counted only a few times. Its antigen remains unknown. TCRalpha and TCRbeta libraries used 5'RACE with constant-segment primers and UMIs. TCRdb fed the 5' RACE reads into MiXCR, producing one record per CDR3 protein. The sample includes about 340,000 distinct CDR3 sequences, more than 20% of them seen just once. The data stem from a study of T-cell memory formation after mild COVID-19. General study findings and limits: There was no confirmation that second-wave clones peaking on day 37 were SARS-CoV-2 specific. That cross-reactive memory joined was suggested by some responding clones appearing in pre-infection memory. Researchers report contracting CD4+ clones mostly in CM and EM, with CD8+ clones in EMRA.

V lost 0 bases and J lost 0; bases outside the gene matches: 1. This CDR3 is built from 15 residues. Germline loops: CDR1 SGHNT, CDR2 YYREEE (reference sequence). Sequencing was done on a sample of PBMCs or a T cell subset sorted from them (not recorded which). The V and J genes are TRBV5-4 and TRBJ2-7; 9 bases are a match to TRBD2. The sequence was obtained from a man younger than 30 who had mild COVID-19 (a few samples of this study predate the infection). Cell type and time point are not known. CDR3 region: CASSLAAGGSYEQYF. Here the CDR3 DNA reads TGTGCCAGCAGCTTGGCAGCGGGGGGCTCCTACGAGCAGTACTTC.